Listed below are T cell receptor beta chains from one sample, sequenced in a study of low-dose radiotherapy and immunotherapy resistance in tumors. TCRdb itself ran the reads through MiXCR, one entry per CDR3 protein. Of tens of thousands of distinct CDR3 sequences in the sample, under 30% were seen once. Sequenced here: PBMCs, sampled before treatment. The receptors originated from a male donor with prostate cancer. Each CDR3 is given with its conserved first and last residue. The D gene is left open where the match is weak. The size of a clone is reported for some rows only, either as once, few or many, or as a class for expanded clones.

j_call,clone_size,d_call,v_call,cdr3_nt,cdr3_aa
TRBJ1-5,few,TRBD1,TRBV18,TGTGCCAGCTCACCACCGGGACAGGGGGCTAGGCAGCCCCAGCATTTT,CASSPPGQGARQPQHF
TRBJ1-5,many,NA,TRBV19,TGTGCCAGTAGTATAGGGGGTCAGCCCCAGCATTTT,CASSIGGQPQHF
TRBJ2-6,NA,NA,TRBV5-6,TGTGCCAGCAGCTTGAGGCGGGGAATTAACGTCCTGACTTTC,CASSLRRGINVLTF
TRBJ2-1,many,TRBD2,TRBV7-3,TGTGCCAGCAGCTCTAGCGGGGGGGCCAACAATGAGCAGTTCTTC,CASSSSGGANNEQFF
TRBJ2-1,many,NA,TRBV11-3,TGTGCCAGCAGCTTAGAGACTCGTGCGAGTTCCTCCTACAATGAGCAGTTCTTC,CASSLETRASSSYNEQFF
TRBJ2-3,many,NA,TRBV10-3,TGTGCCATCAGTGAGGGACCCCAGACCGATACGCAGTATTTT,CAISEGPQTDTQYF
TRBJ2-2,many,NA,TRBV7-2,TGTGCCAGCAGCTCCCGGGGTTCGAGTCTAGGGGGACGTCGCACCGGGGAGCTGTTTTTT,CASSSRGSSLGGRRTGELFF
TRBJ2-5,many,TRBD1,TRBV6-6,TGTGCCAGCAGTAAGGGACAGGTCAGGTCCCAGTACTTC,CASSKGQVRSQYF
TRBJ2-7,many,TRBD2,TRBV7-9,TGTGCCAGCAGCTCCCGGGGGGGGGGGTCGCACGAGCAGTACTTC,CASSSRGGGSHEQYF
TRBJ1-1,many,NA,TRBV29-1,TGCAGCGTTGGAAGGGAAACTGAAGCTTTCTTT,CSVGRETEAFF
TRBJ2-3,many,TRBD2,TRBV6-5,TGTGCCAGCCGCCTTACAAATAGCGGGAAGAATACGCAGTATTTT,CASRLTNSGKNTQYF
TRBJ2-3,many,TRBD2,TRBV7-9,TGTGCCAGCAGCAGGACTAGCGGGGGGCCCTTGGATACGCAGTATTTT,CASSRTSGGPLDTQYF
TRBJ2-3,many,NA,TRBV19,TGTGCCAGTAGTATGGGGGGGGCTAATACAGATACGCAGTATTTT,CASSMGGANTDTQYF
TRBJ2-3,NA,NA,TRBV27,TGTGCCAGCAGTTCGGAATCTAGCACAGATACGCAGTATTTT,CASSSESSTDTQYF
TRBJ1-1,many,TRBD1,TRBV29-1,TGCAGCGTAGGGACAGGGGCCGAAGCTTTCTTT,CSVGTGAEAFF
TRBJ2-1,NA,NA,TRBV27,TGTGCCAGCAGTTTGAGGGTTGGGGTTGGCAATGAGCAGTTCTTC,CASSLRVGVGNEQFF
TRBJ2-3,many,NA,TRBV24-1,TGTGCCACCAGTGATTATCCGGGCACAGATACGCAGTATTTT,CATSDYPGTDTQYF
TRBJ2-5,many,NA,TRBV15,TGTGCCACCAGTGAAATGGGGGGGCCGCAAGAGACCCAGTACTTC,CATSEMGGPQETQYF
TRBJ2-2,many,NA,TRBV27,TGTGCCAGCAGTTTGGGAACCGGGGAGCTGTTTTTT,CASSLGTGELFF
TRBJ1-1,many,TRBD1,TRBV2,TGTGCCACACTCGGACAGGGGAATCTGGCCACTGAAGCTTTCTTT,CATLGQGNLATEAFF
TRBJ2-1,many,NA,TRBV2,TGTGCCAGCAGCCTGGGCCTCGTGGAGCTCTTC,CASSLGLVELF
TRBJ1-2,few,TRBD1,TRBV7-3,TGTGCCAGCAGCCCCACCGGGACAGGGGGAGGCTACACCTTC,CASSPTGTGGGYTF
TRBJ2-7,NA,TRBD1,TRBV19,TGTGCCAGTAGCGGGGACAGGGGGCCCTCCTACGAGCAGTACTTC,CASSGDRGPSYEQYF
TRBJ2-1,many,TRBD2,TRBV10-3,TGTGCCATTAGCGGGGCCGGCTCCTACAATGAGCAGTTCTTC,CAISGAGSYNEQFF
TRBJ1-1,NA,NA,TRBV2,TGTGCCAGCGTGGCCCGGGGTCACACTGAAGCTTTCTTT,CASVARGHTEAFF
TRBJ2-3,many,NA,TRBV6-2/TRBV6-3,TGTGCCAGCAGTTACTCACCGGGACAAAGTCCAGATACGCAGTATTTT,CASSYSPGQSPDTQYF
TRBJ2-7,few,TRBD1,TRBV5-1,TGCGCCAGCAGCTACACAGGGGGGTTCTACGAGCAGTACTTC,CASSYTGGFYEQYF
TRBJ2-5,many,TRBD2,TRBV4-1,TGCGCCAGCAGCCAAGACGACGGGAGGTCGCATGGGTACCAAGAGACCCAGTACTTC,CASSQDDGRSHGYQETQYF
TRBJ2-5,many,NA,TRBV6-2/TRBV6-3,TGTGCCAGCAGTTACTGGGCAAGAACGGGGAAAGAGACCCAGTACTTC,CASSYWARTGKETQYF
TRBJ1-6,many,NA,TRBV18,TGTGCCAGCTCAATTCGGATGCGTGGAGAATATAATTCACCCCTCCACTTT,CASSIRMRGEYNSPLHF
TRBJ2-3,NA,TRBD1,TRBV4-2,TGTGCCAGCAGCCAAGGAATGGGACAGGGTGAAGATACGCAGTATTTT,CASSQGMGQGEDTQYF
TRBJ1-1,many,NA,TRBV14,TGTGCCAGCAGCCCACAGGGTTTGCCGAACACTGAAGCTTTCTTT,CASSPQGLPNTEAFF
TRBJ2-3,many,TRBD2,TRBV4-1,TGCGCCAGCAGCCAAGAGAGGCTAGCGGGCCTTACAGATACGCAGTATTTT,CASSQERLAGLTDTQYF
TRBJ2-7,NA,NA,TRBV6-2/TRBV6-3,TGTGCCAGCAGTGAAAGGTACGAGCAGTACTTC,CASSERYEQYF
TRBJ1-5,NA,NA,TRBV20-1,TGCAGTGCTAGTAGCCCCTCAGTGTATCAGCCCCAGCATTTT,CSASSPSVYQPQHF
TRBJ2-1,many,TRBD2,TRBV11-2,TGTGCCAGCAGCCGACTAGCGGGGGCGGGGGAGCAGTTCTTC,CASSRLAGAGEQFF
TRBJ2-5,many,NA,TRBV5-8,TGTGCCAGCAGCACCCGGACACGTAGGCAAGAGACCCAGTACTTC,CASSTRTRRQETQYF
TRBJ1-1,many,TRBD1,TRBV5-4,TGTGCCAGCAGAAGTCCTGGGACAGGGGGCACTGAAGCTTTCTTT,CASRSPGTGGTEAFF
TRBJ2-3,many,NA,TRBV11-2,TGTGCCAGCAGCTTAGGGTTCGGCAGCTCGTCGGTGGCAGATACGCAGTATTTT,CASSLGFGSSSVADTQYF
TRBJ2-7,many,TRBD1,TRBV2,TGTGCCAGCAGCGCCGGGACAGGGTTCCACCTTACGGAGTACTTC,CASSAGTGFHLTEYF
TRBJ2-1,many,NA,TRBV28,TGTGCCAGCAGTCTCCAGAACGGCTACAATGAGCAGTTCTTC,CASSLQNGYNEQFF
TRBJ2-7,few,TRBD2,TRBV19,TGTGCCAGTAGTGAGAGCGTGGGAGGGCCTTCCTACGAGCAGTACTTC,CASSESVGGPSYEQYF
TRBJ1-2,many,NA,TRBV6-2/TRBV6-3,TGTGCCAGCAGTGCAGCGGGAGATAGGTATGGCTACACCTTC,CASSAAGDRYGYTF
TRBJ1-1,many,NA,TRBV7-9,TGTGCCAGCAGCTTAGTAAGGTGGTTCGCTGAAGCTTTCTTT,CASSLVRWFAEAFF
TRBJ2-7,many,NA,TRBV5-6,TGTGCCAGCAGCTGGACGTCTCGGAGAGGGGACCGCTACGAGCAGTACTTC,CASSWTSRRGDRYEQYF
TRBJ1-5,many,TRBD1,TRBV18,TGTGCCAGCGCACCGGGACAGGGGGTTAATCAGCCCCAGCATTTT,CASAPGQGVNQPQHF
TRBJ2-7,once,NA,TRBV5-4,TGTGCCAGCAGCCGTTTCGGAACGGGATCCCCCCACGAGCAGTACTTC,CASSRFGTGSPHEQYF
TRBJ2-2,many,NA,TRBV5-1,TGCGCCAGCCCCCCCTGGCGTACCACCCGGAGGGACACCGGGGAGCTGTTTTTT,CASPPWRTTRRDTGELFF
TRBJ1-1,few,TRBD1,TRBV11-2,TGTGCCAGCAGCATCCGACAGGGGGTGTGGGTTGAAGCTTTCTTT,CASSIRQGVWVEAFF
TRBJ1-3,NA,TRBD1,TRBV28,TGTGCCACAGGGACAGGCCACTCTGGAAACACCATATATTTT,CATGTGHSGNTIYF
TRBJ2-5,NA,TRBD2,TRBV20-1,TGCAGTGCTAGAGAGGGCCACGGACTAGCGGGACAAAAACAAGAGACCCAGTACTTC,CSAREGHGLAGQKQETQYF
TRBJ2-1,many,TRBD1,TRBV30,TGTGCCTGGAGACAGGGGTTCGATGAGCAGTTCTTC,CAWRQGFDEQFF